This note documents a single T cell receptor (beta chain) sequence. Its antigen remains unidentified. Preparation of the unsorted libraries drew on 2 million PBMCs stored at -80 C. The sample comes from a study of neurological immune-mediated disorders. Study-wide findings and caveats: HTLV-1-associated myelopathy had the most TCR clonal expansion, whereas multiple sclerosis had the least (lower than in healthy controls).

The authors made cDNA by 5'RACE with 10-nucleotide random UMIs. TCRdb recomputed calls from the 5' RACE reads with MiXCR, one row per CDR3 protein. In the table there are 70,000 or so distinct CDR3 sequences, 4% to 6% of which are singletons. Unmatched junction bases numbered 9, after V lost 5 bases and J lost 0 bases. Germline V gives CDR1 SQVTM, CDR2 ANQGSEA. The CDR3 extends over 15 amino acids. The sequenced sample was PBMCs. This chain connects TRBV29-1 to TRBJ2-7, with 8 bases lining up with TRBD1. The receptor's source is a woman under 40 with multiple sclerosis. CDR3 sequence reads: CSVKPWTGSSYEQYF. CDR3 DNA: TGCAGCGTTAAGCCCTGGACAGGGTCCTCCTACGAGCAGTACTTC.